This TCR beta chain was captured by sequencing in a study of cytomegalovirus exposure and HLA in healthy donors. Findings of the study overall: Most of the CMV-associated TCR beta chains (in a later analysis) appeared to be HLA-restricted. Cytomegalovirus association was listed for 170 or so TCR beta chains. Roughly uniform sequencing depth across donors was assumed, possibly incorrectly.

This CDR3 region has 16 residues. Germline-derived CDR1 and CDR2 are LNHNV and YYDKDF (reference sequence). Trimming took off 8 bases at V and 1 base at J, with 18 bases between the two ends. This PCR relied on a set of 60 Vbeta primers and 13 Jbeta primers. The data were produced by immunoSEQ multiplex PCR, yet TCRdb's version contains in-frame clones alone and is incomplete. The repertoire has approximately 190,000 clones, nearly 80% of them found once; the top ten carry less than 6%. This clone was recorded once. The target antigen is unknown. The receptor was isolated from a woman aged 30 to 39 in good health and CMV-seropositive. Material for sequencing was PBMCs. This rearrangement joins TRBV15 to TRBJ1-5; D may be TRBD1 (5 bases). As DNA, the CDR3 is TGTGCCACCGGACAAGGGGTCTCGTCCAGCAATCAGCCCCAGCATTTT. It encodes CATGQGVSSSNQPQHF.